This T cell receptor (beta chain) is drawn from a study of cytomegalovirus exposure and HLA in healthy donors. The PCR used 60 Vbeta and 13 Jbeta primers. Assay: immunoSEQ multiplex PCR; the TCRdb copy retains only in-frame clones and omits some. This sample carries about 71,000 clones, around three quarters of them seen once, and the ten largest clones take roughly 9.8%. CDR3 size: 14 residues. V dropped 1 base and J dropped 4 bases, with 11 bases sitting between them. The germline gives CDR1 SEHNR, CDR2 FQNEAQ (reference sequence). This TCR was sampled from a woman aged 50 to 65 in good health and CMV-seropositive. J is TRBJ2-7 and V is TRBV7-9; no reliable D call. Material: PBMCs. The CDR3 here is CASSLGSFGYEQYF. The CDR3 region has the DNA TGTGCCAGCAGCTTAGGTAGCTTCGGTTACGAGCAGTACTTC.